This T cell receptor beta chain was documented in a study of T cell changes during pregnancy in multiple sclerosis (dated by TCRdb to the late 2010s). For context, the study as a whole: Changes in the T cell repertoire over the course of pregnancy were examined in this study in women with multiple sclerosis.

The library was made by the immunoSEQ multiplex PCR assay. In its TCRdb copy, this immuneACCESS table keeps in-frame sequences only and misses some clones. Where compared with another copy, unresolved V genes explain less than half of these, and the others have no known cause. For this sample the table gives tens of thousands of clones, of which around 90% were detected only once. The top ten clones comprise roughly 0.56% of the sample. About this clone: This receptor's antigen is unknown. No base-level quality is on record; no much larger clone is a single base apart.

From the cysteine through the phenylalanine, the CDR3 covers 17 amino acids. Only the CDR3 DNA is retained, 51 bases long and in frame from the first base. Via the germline V gene, CDR1 is SGHAT and CDR2 FQNNGV. The V end gives up 2 bases and the J end 4 bases, leaving 11 bases in the junction not matched to a gene. The sequences come from CD4+ T cells from peripheral blood mononuclear cells, collected in the third trimester of pregnancy. The receptor chain draws on TRBV11-2 and TRBJ2-3; TRBD1 fits 8 bases in the junction. The receptor was derived from a female donor in good health, enrolled as a control in a pregnancy study. The CDR3 sequence is CASSLQGQGARPDTQYF. The DNA is TGTGCCAGCAGCTTACAGGGGCAGGGGGCGCGCCCAGATACGCAGTATTTT.